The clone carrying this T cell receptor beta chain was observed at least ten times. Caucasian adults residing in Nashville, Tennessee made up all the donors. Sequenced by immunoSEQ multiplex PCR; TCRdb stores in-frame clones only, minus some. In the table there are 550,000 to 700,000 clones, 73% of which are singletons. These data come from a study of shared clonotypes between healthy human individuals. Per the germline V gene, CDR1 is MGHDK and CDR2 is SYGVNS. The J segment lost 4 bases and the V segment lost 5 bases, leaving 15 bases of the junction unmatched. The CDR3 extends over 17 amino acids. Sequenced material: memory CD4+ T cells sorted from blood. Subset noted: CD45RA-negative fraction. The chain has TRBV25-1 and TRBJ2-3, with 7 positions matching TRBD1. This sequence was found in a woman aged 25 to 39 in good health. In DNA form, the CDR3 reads TGTGCCAGCAGTCCCCGGGGAACAACAGGGGCGGCAGATACGCAGTATTTT. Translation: CASSPRGTTGAADTQYF.